This T cell receptor (beta chain) derives from a study of OX40 agonist ivuxolimab in advanced cancers. Study-wide results and caveats: The antigens recognized by the expanded peripheral T cells, that is their antigen specificity, were not determined. Within 6 weeks, CD4+ and CD8+ blood T cells expanded clonally at 0.1 to 3.0 mg/kg. In general, CD8+ T cells held more expanded clones than CD4+ did, on average. In the 0.1-3.0 mg/kg groups, partial responders showed among the lowest expansion.

Comment on this clone: What it binds is unknown.

The repertoire was sequenced with immunoSEQ multiplex PCR; TCRdb's copy has only in-frame clones and lacks some. The sample includes 60,000 or so clones, roughly 84% seen only once; the top ten take 27%. This receptor was obtained from an adult with an advanced solid tumor such as melanoma, head and neck, liver or kidney cancer. The material sequenced was CD4+ or CD8+ T cells sorted from blood, taken in a trial of the OX40 agonist ivuxolimab.

As DNA, the CDR3 is TGTGCCAGCAGTGAAAGCGGGGCGAGCACAGATACGCAGTATTTT. It encodes CASSESGASTDTQYF. The chain joins TRBV6-1 to TRBJ2-3; 7 bases are a match to TRBD2. The CDR3 consists of 15 residues. Germline values: CDR1 MNHNS, CDR2 SASEGT. Trimming at V came to 2 bases and at J to 0 bases, leaving 2 bases not matched to a gene.